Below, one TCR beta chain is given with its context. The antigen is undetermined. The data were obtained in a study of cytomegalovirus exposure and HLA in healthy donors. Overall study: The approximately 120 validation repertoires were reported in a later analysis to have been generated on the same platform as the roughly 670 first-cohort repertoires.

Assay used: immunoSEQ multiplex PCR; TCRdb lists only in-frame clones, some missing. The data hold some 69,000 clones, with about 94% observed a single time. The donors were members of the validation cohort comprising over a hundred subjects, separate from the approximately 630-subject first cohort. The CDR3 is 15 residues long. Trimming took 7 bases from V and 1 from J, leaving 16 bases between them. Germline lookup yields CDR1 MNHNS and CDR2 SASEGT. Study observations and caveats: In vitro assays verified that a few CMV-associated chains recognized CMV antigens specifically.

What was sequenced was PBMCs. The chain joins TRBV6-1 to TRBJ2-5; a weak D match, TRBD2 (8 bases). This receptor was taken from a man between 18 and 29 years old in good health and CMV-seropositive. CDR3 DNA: TGTGCCAGCACGCCGGGGGGGACAGTCCAAGAGACCCAGTACTTC. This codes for CASTPGGTVQETQYF.